This T cell receptor beta chain derives from a study of blood T cell repertoires in COVID-19 (dated by TCRdb to between 2020 and 2021). Study-wide context: Collaborator samples came from the United States, Italy and Spain and covered acute and convalescent phases of COVID-19. The material from the prospective study consisted of cDNA or gDNA derived from T cells, B-cell-depleted T cells, or PBMCs. The dataset comprised deeply sampled blood TCRbeta repertoires from subjects exposed to, actively infected with, or recovered from COVID-19. The repertoires were made available in a free public database intended to serve as a resource for research on the immune response to SARS-CoV-2. The samples were drawn from the first 160 participants of the ongoing ImmuneRACE study and from roughly 1,300 subjects provided by 6 global collaborators. Nearly every sample came with metadata listing a de-identified subject ID, COVID-19 status, age in years and sex. Where HLA class I and class II types were available, the types were taken from metadata supplied by the sample provider, not from assay-based typing.

The collaborating institutions used their own protocols to collect whole blood in K2EDTA tubes. For TCRbeta analysis, collaborators shipped samples in one of three forms: frozen whole blood, isolated PBMCs, or DNA extracted from either of those sample types. TCRbeta CDR3 regions were amplified from genomic DNA using the immunoSEQ Assay, a bias-controlled multiplex PCR. In the paper's pipeline: Within the assay, amplification of reference gene primers was used to estimate how many nucleated cells each sample contained. To quantify the absolute abundance of each unique TCRbeta CDR3 rearrangement, sequence reads were collapsed and filtered. For each sample, productive Simpson clonality was calculated by taking the square root of Simpson's diversity index across productive rearrangements. What TCRdb holds here is the immuneACCESS table cut down to in-frame rearrangements. Part of the clones is not present; checked against another copy, under half of the missing clones reflect an unresolved V gene, and the others are unexplained. The DNA was the basis for D and trimming; V, J and clone size are from that table. The table for this sample lists under 90,000 clones; over 80% of them were counted only once. More than 15% of the sample goes to the ten largest clones.

This clone was counted between two and nine times. The specificity of this receptor is unknown. The input lacks base qualities; no much larger clone sits a single base away. Including the terminal cysteine and phenylalanine, the CDR3 comprises 13 residues. The DNA shown is the 39-base CDR3, in frame from base 1. Per the germline V gene, SQVTM is the CDR1 and ANQGSEA is the CDR2. V trim: 5 bases; J trim: 5 bases; unmatched bases: 6. Results and caveats for the whole study, not just this receptor: The amount of clinical and demographic metadata varied by source and participant and was provided uncurated.

The V and J genes are TRBV29-1 and TRBJ1-1; 9 nucleotides in the junction match TRBD1. Sequences were obtained from peripheral blood. This receptor was obtained from a woman over 75 with active or convalescent COVID-19. The CDR3 reads as follows: CSVLQGAWTEAFF. The DNA sequence reads TGCAGCGTTCTACAGGGGGCATGGACTGAAGCTTTCTTT.